These T cell receptor beta chains were read from a single sample in a study of blood T cell repertoires in COVID-19. TCRdb's table, derived via immunoSEQ multiplex PCR, lists solely in-frame clones and lacks some. The sample shows about 340,000 clones, 87% of them seen only once. The sequencing input was peripheral blood. Receptor source: a woman in her forties or fifties with COVID-19, enrolled during active disease. The CDR3 runs from the conserved cysteine through the conserved F or W. D genes are given only for firm matches.

D gene	V gene	J gene	CDR3 DNA	CDR3 protein
.	TRBV19	TRBJ2-5	TGTGCCAGTAGCCGGGACCAAGAGACCCAGTACTTC	CASSRDQETQYF
TRBD1	TRBV5-4	TRBJ2-7	TGTGCCAGCAGCTCGGGACAGGCCCCCTACGAGCAGTACTTC	CASSSGQAPYEQYF
TRBD2	TRBV10-3	TRBJ2-2	TGTGCCATCGGAGCGGGAGGGATCACCGGGGAGCTGTTTTTT	CAIGAGGITGELFF
TRBD1	TRBV5-1	TRBJ2-5	TGCGCCAGCAGCCCGGGACAGGGAGGGAATCAAGAGACCCAGTACTTC	CASSPGQGGNQETQYF
.	TRBV6-5	TRBJ2-6	TGTGCCAGCCTAGGGGGGGGATCTGGGGCCAACGTCCTGACTTTC	CASLGGGSGANVLTF
TRBD2	TRBV19	TRBJ2-5	TGTGCCAGTAGCCTTAGCGGGGCGGGGACCCAGTACTTC	CASSLSGAGTQYF
.	TRBV9	TRBJ2-7	TGTGCCAGCAGCCCGGGGGGCGGGGGCGAGCAGTACTTC	CASSPGGGGEQYF
TRBD1	TRBV5-8	TRBJ1-5	TGTGCCAGCAGCTTCGGGACAGGGGTGGATCAGCCCCAGCATTTT	CASSFGTGVDQPQHF
.	TRBV23-1	TRBJ2-3	TGCGCCAGCAGTCAACGGGGATCAGGAGATACGCAGTATTTT	CASSQRGSGDTQYF
TRBD1	TRBV14	TRBJ2-7	TGTGCCAGCAGCCAAGTCACGGGACAGGGTTACGAGCAGTACTTC	CASSQVTGQGYEQYF
.	TRBV19	TRBJ2-7	TGTGCCAGTAGTATCCAAAGCGCGTTGTCCTACGAGCAGTACTTC	CASSIQSALSYEQYF
.	TRBV2	TRBJ1-5	TGTGCCAGCAAAGCAGGGTTCTCCTCTCAGCCCCAGCATTTT	CASKAGFSSQPQHF
.	TRBV27	TRBJ2-5	TGTGCCAGCAGTTTATCTGTTTCTCTAGCAAGAGAGACCCAGTACTTC	CASSLSVSLARETQYF
.	TRBV7-3	TRBJ2-3	TGTGCCACCAGTAGGGGGTTCGGCACAGATACGCAGTATTTT	CATSRGFGTDTQYF
.	TRBV19	TRBJ1-1	TGTGCCAGTAACGCACTAGGGGGAACTGAAGCTTTCTTT	CASNALGGTEAFF
.	TRBV7-6	TRBJ2-3	TGTGCCAGCAGTTCGCAGACTTCCTCCCTCACAGATACGCAGTATTTT	CASSSQTSSLTDTQYF